This T cell receptor (beta chain) was sequenced in a study of shared clonotypes between healthy human individuals. General study points: Non-shared clonotypes had lower generation probabilities than clonotypes shared by all four sorted-subset donors.

As to this clone: Its antigen remains unidentified.

Several immunoSEQ 96-well plates shared each subset's DNA, each plate a replicate. This table comes from immunoSEQ multiplex PCR, and its TCRdb copy is limited to in-frame clones, with some not included. This sample has approximately 2,000,000 clones, with just under 95% found just once. Naivety among CD8 cells was defined by CD45RO negativity and positive CCR7 selection, thereby excluding terminally differentiated effector memory CD45RA+ cells. Within Nashville, Tennessee resided all donors, each a Caucasian adult. This CDR3 is built from 15 residues. Trimming cost V 4 bases and J 4 bases; bases outside gene matches: 8. Germline-derived CDR1 and CDR2 are SGHTS and YDEGEE.

This clonotype originated in a man between 18 and 35 years old in good health. Some clones in this sample may be carry-over from other donors' samples. Sequenced sample: naive CD8+ T cells from PBMCs. This rearrangement joins TRBV5-8 to TRBJ1-2; 9 bases fit TRBD1. The CDR3 DNA follows: TGTGCCAGCAGCGTGGGACAGGGACTCCGCTATGGCTACACCTTC. Its translation is CASSVGQGLRYGYTF. Looking up the rest from reference TRBV5-8 and TRBJ1-2 gives the full variable domain: EAGVTQSPTHLIKTRGQQATLRCSPISGHTSVYWYQQALGLGLQFLLWYDEGEERNRGNFPPRFSGRQFPNYSSELNVNALELEDSALYLCASSVGQGLRYGYTFGSGTRLTVV.